This TCR beta chain was recorded in a study of blood T cell repertoires in COVID-19. Study-wide context: PBMCs, B-cell-depleted T cells, or T cells provided the cDNA or gDNA that made up the material.

This CDR3 region has 16 residues. Losses at the gene ends were 5 bases for V and 3 bases for J; bases not matched to a gene: 5. Looked up from germline, CDR1 is SEHNR and CDR2 is FQNEAQ (reference sequence). Only in-frame clones appear in the TCRdb table, and some are missing; sequencing was by immunoSEQ multiplex PCR. Of about 300,000 clones in the sample, around 90% were seen once. The V gene is TRBV7-9, the J gene TRBJ2-3, with 13 bases identical to TRBD2. This clonotype was obtained from a man between 18 and 35 years old with active or convalescent COVID-19. The sequencing sample was made of peripheral blood. In DNA form, the CDR3 reads TGTGCCAGCAGCGCAGGACTAGCGGGAGCGACAGATACGCAGTATTTT. It yields the protein CASSAGLAGATDTQYF.